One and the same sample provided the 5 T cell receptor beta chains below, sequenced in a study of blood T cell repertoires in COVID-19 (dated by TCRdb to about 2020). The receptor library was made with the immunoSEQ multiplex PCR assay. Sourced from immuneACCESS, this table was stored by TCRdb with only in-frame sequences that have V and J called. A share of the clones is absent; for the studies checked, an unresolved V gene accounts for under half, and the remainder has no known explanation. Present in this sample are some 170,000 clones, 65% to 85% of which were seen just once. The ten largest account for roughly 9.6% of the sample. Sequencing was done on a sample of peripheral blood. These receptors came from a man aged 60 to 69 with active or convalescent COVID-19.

This CDR3 reads CASSQGPGKLYEQYF. CDR3 bases: TGTGCCAGCTCCCAGGGTCCAGGGAAACTCTACGAGCAGTACTTC. This sequence joins TRBV18 and TRBJ2-7; D is perhaps TRBD1 (5 bases). Germline CDR1 is KGHSH and CDR2 is LQKENI. V was clipped by 6 bases and J by 3 bases, with 18 bases between them. The CDR3 is 15 amino acids.

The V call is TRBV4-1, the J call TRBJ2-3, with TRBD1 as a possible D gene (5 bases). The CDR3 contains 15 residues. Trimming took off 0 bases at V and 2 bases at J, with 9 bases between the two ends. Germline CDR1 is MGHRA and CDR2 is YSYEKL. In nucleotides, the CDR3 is TGCGCCAGCAGCCAAGATGGCAGGGCCACAGATACGCAGTATTTT. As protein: CASSQDGRATDTQYF.

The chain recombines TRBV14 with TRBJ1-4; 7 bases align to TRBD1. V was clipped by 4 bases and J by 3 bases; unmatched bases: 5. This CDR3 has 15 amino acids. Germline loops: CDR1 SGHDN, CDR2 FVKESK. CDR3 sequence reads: CASSRTGTANEKLFF. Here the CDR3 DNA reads TGTGCCAGCAGCCGCACCGGGACAGCTAATGAAAAACTGTTTTTT.

The CDR3 spells CASSRRLAGDGEQFF. The CDR3 DNA sequence: TGTGCCAGCAGCCGCCGACTAGCGGGAGACGGGGAGCAGTTCTTC. The genes are TRBV3-1 (or the pseudogene TRBV3-2) and TRBJ2-1; TRBD2 agrees at 12 bases. CDR3 length: 15 amino acids. Germline assignment: CDR1 LGHDT and CDR2 YNNKEL (reference sequence). With 4 bases clipped from V and 10 bases from J, the junction kept 8 bases outside the gene matches.

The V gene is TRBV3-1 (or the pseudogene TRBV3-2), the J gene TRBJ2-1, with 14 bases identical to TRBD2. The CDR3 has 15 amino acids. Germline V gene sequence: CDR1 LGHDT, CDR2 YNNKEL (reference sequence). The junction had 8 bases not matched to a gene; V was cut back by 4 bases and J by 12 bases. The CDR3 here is CASSPPTSGRARQFF. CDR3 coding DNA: TGTGCCAGCAGCCCCCCGACTAGCGGGAGGGCCAGGCAGTTCTTC.